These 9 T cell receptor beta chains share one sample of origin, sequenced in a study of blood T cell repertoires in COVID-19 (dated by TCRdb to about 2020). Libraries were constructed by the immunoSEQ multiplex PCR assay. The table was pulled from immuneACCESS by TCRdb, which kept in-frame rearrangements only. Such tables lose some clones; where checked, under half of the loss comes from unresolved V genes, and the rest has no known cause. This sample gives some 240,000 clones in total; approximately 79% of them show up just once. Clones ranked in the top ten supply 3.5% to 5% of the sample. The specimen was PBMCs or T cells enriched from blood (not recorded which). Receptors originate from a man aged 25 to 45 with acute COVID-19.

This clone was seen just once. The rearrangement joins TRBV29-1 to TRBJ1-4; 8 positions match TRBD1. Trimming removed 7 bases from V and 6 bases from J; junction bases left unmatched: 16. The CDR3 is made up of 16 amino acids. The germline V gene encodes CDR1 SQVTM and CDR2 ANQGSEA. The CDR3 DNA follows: TGCAGCGCCCTGGGGGGCCAGGGGGCCGGGGATGAAAAACTGTTTTTT. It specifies CSALGGQGAGDEKLFF.

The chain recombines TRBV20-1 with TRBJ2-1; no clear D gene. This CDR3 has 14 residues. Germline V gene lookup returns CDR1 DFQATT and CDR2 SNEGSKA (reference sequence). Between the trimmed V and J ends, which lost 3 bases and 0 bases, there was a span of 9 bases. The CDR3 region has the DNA TGCAGTGCTAGTGAGGAGAGCTCCTACAATGAGCAGTTCTTC. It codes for CSASEESSYNEQFF.

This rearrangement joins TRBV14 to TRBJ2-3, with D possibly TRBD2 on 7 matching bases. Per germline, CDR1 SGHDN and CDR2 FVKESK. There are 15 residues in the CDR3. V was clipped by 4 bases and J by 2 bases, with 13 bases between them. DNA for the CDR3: TGTGCCAGCAGCCTAAGCGGGGACACCACAGATACGCAGTATTTT. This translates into CASSLSGDTTDTQYF. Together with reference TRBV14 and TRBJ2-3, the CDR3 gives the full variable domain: EAGVTQFPSHSVIEKGQTVTLRCDPISGHDNLYWYRRVMGKEIKFLLHFVKESKQDESGMPNNRFLAERTGGTYSTLKVQPAELEDSGVYFCASSLSGDTTDTQYFGPGTRLTVL.

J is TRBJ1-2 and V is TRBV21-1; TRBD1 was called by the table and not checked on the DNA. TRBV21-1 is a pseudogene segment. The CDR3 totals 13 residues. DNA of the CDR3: TGTGCCAGCAGCAAAAAGGGGTGCAATGGCTACACCTTC. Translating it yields CASSKKGCNGYTF.

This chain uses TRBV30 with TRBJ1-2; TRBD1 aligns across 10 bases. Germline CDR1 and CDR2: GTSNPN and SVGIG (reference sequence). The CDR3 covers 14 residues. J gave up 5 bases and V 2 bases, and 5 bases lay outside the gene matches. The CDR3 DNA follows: TGTGCCTGGAGTCGGGACAGGGGAAGGTATGGCTACACCTTC. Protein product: CAWSRDRGRYGYTF.

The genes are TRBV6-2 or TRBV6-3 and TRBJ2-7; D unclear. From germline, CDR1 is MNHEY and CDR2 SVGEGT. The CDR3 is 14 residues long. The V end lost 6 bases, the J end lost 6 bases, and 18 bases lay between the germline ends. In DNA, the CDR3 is TGTGCCAGCAGCCCCCGTGTTGCCCGTAGCGAGCAGTACGTC. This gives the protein CASSPRVARSEQYV.

CDR3 in DNA: TGTGCCAGCAGTGAATGGGGGGAACCCTACAATGAGCAGTTCTTC. This codes for CASSEWGEPYNEQFF. This chain joins TRBV6-1 and TRBJ2-1; maybe TRBD2 (6 bases). V was cut by 2 bases and J by 2 bases, with 10 bases left in between. The CDR3 length is 15 residues. Germline V gene sequence: CDR1 MNHNS, CDR2 SASEGT.

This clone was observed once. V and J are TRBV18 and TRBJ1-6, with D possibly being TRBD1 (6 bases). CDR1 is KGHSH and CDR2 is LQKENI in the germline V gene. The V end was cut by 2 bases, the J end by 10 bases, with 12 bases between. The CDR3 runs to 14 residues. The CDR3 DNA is TGTGCCAGCTCACCATACAGGGCGGGCTCACCCCTCCACTTT. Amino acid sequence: CASSPYRAGSPLHF.

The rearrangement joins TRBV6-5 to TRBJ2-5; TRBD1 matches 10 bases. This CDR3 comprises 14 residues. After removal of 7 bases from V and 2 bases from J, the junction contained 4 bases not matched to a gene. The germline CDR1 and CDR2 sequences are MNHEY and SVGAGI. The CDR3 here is CASTRTGGQETQYF. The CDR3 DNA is TGTGCCAGCACCCGGACAGGGGGACAAGAGACCCAGTACTTC.